The 10 T cell receptor delta chains below come from one sample, sequenced in a study of Vδ1+ human thymocytes. Study results and caveats: Thymic TRG and TRD repertoires appeared highly polyclonal.

The template was reverse-transcribed extracted RNA. Multiplex PCR used pooled V-gene forward primers and a constant-region reverse primer to amplify CDR3s. TCRdb reprocessed the multiplex PCR reads through CATT. The repertoire includes under 80,000 delta-chain clones, approximately 37% of them detected once, and more than 0.25% sits in the top ten. Their recognized antigens are unknown. Sequencing used Vdelta1+ gamma-delta thymocytes from the thymus. The subset denotes: FACS-sorted CD3+ TCRalphabeta- TCRVdelta1+ TCRVdelta2- thymocytes. All receptors come from a boy under two years old who had congenital heart surgery.

This clone was picked up one time. The J gene is TRDJ1, the V gene TRDV1, with 9 bases fitting TRDD3. This CDR3 is built from 20 residues. CDR1 is TSWWSYY, CDR2 QGS, per germline. Trimming at V came to 1 base and at J to 7 bases, leaving 22 bases not matched to a gene. The CDR3 coding sequence is TGTGCTCTTGGGGAACCCGAAGTCCCCCATACGTCTGGGGGATGCGGTAAACTCATCTTT. Protein: CALGEPEVPHTSGGCGKLIF.

Only a few counts were recorded for this clone. The rearrangement uses TRDV1 and TRDJ2; 10 bases align to TRDD3. The junction had 12 bases not matched to a gene; V was cut back by 2 bases and J by 6 bases. This CDR3 is built from 18 residues. Germline assignment: CDR1 TSWWSYY and CDR2 QGS. This CDR3 is CALGEEYWGIQLAAQLFF. The CDR3 DNA reads as TGTGCTCTTGGGGAAGAATACTGGGGGATCCAGCTGGCAGCACAACTCTTCTTT.

The gene calls are TRDV1 and TRDJ1; maybe TRDD2 (6 bases). Trimming stripped 0 bases from V and 1 base from J, with 21 bases between. This CDR3 spans 19 amino acids. The germline gives CDR1 TSWWSYY, CDR2 QGS. The CDR3 here is CALGELIAFHKTATDKLIF. Written as DNA, the CDR3 is TGTGCTCTTGGGGAACTCATAGCCTTCCACAAAACCGCCACCGATAAACTCATCTTT.

The rearrangement uses TRDV1 and TRDJ1; 7 nucleotides align to TRDD3. Unmatched junction bases numbered 7, after V lost 0 bases and J lost 0 bases. This CDR3 has 17 amino acids. CDR1 TSWWSYY and CDR2 QGS come from the germline V gene. The CDR3 sequence: CALGELDGGGDTDKLIF. Written as DNA, the CDR3 is TGTGCTCTTGGGGAACTGGATGGGGGAGGAGACACCGATAAACTCATCTTT.

V is TRDV1 and J is TRDJ1; 8 nucleotides match TRDD3. J lost 1 base, V lost 4 bases, and 11 bases had no gene match. The germline CDR1 and CDR2 sequences are TSWWSYY and QGS. The CDR3 length is 17 residues. The CDR3 here is CALGVARGIRTTDKLIF. The CDR3 nucleotides are TGTGCTCTTGGGGTGGCGAGAGGGATACGAACCACCGATAAACTCATCTTT.

The gene calls are TRDV1 and TRDJ1; 7 bases are shared with TRDD2. The trim removed 0 bases at V and 0 bases at J, leaving 7 bases unmatched. CDR1 is TSWWSYY, CDR2 QGS, per germline. This CDR3 is 17 amino acids long. CDR3 amino acids: CALGELLPFRYTDKLIF. Written as DNA, the CDR3 is TGTGCTCTTGGGGAACTCCTTCCTTTCCGGTACACCGATAAACTCATCTTT.

With respect to this clone: A much larger clone differs by one base, so this may be a read error. This sample also contains other DNA sequences that code for the same CDR3. The chain links TRDV2 to TRDJ1; 8 bases agree with TRDD3. This CDR3 comprises 17 residues. Germline V CDR1 and CDR2: GEAIGNYY, EKD. CDR3 coding DNA: TGTGCCTGTGCTCTGGGGGACCTGCTACCATACACCGATAAGCTCATCTTT. Translation gives CACALGDLLPYTDKLIF.

With regard to this clone: Other DNA sequences within the sample encode an identical CDR3. J is TRDJ1 and V is TRDV1; D might be TRDD3 (6 bases). V dropped 3 bases and J dropped 0 bases, with 29 bases sitting between them. This CDR3 has 21 amino acids. Germline CDR1 and CDR2: TSWWSYY and QGS. The CDR3 nucleotides are TGTGCTCTTGGGGATCCCGCCTTCTCGAGGGACCCGGGGGAGAACACCGATAAACTCATCTTT. Its protein product is CALGDPAFSRDPGENTDKLIF.

The V and J genes are TRDV1 and TRDJ1; no reliable D call. V was shortened by 0 bases and J by 8 bases, with 16 bases between the two germline ends. Germline V CDR1 and CDR2: TSWWSYY, QGS. This CDR3 comprises 15 residues. CDR3 DNA: TGTGCTCTTGGGGAACTCCTCCCAGTCAGCGTAAAACTCATCTTT. Amino acid sequence: CALGELLPVSVKLIF.

The rearrangement joins TRDV1 to TRDJ1, with 7 nucleotides matching TRDD3. J was trimmed by 0 bases and V by 3 bases; bases with no gene match: 7. Germline assignment: CDR1 TSWWSYY and CDR2 QGS. This CDR3 has 16 residues. CDR3 nucleotides: TGTGCTCTTGGGGACCTCCTCCTGGGGGACACCGATAAACTCATCTTT. This sequence encodes CALGDLLLGDTDKLIF.